The T cell receptor (beta chain) under discussion was sequenced for a study of control samples from healthy donors and cancer patients. Trimming left V 3 bases short and J 4 bases short, with 13 bases between. Germline V gene sequence: CDR1 SGHTA, CDR2 FQGTGA. This CDR3 has 15 residues. Only in-frame clones appear in the TCRdb table, and some are missing; sequencing was by immunoSEQ multiplex PCR. The table has some 130,000 clones, 80% to 95% seen once. This clonotype originated in a man aged 40-49 years in good health. Source material: blood. The V gene is TRBV7-3, the J gene TRBJ1-3; D might be TRBD1 (5 bases). Written as DNA, the CDR3 is TGTGCCAGCAGCTTCCCCAGGGTGAGCGGAAACACCATATATTTT. Protein sequence: CASSFPRVSGNTIYF. The full variable domain, completed using reference TRBV7-3 and TRBJ1-3, is GAGVSQTPSNKVTEKGKYVELRCDPISGHTALYWYRQSLGQGPEFLIYFQGTGAADDSGLPNDRFFAVRPEGSVSTLKIQRTERGDSAVYLCASSFPRVSGNTIYFGEGSWLTVV.